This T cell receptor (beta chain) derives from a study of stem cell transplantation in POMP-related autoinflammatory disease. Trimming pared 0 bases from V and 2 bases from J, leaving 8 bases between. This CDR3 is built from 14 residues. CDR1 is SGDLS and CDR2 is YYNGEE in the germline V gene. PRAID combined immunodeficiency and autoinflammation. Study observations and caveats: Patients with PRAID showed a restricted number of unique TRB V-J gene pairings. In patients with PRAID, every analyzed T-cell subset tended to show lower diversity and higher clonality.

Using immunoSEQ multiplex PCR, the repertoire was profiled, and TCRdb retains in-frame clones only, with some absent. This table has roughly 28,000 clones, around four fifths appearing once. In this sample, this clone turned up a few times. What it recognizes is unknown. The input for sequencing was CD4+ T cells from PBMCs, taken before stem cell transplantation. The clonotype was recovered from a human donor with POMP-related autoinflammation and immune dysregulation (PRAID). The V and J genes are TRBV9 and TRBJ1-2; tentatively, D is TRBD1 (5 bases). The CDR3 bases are TGTGCCAGCAGCGTAGAGGGACGGAACTATGGCTACACCTTC. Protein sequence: CASSVEGRNYGYTF.